This TCR beta chain was found in a study of T cell responses to AZD1222 COVID-19 vaccine. Study-level findings and limits: Clonal diversity was possibly underestimated; the donors were predominantly white British and more often female.

The table lists this clone with a count of one. Its antigen is undetermined. TCRdb's copy holds only in-frame clones and misses some; the assay was immunoSEQ multiplex PCR. The sample consists of 150,000 or so clones, 90% to 95% of them appearing once. CDR1 and CDR2 from the germline V gene are MNHEY and SMNVEV (reference sequence). V lost 5 bases to trimming and J lost 2 bases; unmatched junction nucleotides: 4. The CDR3 covers 14 residues. The sample here was peripheral blood, taken 28 days after the second AZD1222 dose. This TCR was recovered from an adult who received the AZD1222 COVID-19 vaccine. The gene calls are TRBV27 and TRBJ2-7, with 9 bases aligning to TRBD1. CDR3 DNA: TGTGCCAGCAGTGTCGGGACAGGGACCTACGAGCAGTACTTC. It yields the protein CASSVGTGTYEQYF.